The present TCR beta chain was sequenced within a study of cytomegalovirus exposure and HLA in healthy donors. Study context: Unique TCRs from HLA-typed donors, 70 million to 85 million of them, were held in an early data release. Of 398 genotyped donors, roughly 86% clustered with self-reported Caucasian donors.

Whole-study findings and limits: In a later analysis, TCR beta V- and J-gene trimming was associated with a missense DCLRE1C variant. The presence/absence work took it that sequencing depth was about the same across donors.

Germline CDR1 reads SGHNT; CDR2 reads YYREEE (reference sequence). This CDR3 is 15 amino acids long. J was trimmed by 7 bases and V by 2 bases; bases with no gene match: 5. Turning to this clone: Its antigen is unknown.

The study ran its PCR with 60 Vbeta and 13 Jbeta primers. Using immunoSEQ multiplex PCR, the repertoire was profiled, and TCRdb retains in-frame clones only, with some absent. The sample contains under 200,000 clones, 84% of which appear only once. This clonotype was sampled from a man in his forties or fifties in good health and CMV-seropositive. This rearrangement joins TRBV5-4 to TRBJ2-1, with 11 bases identical to TRBD2. Sample: PBMCs. The CDR3 sequence: CASSLLAGVRNEQFF. For the CDR3, the DNA is TGTGCCAGCAGCTTACTAGCGGGAGTTAGGAATGAGCAGTTCTTC.